What follows are 32 T cell receptor beta chains derived from one specimen sequenced in a study of blood T cell repertoires in COVID-19 (dated by TCRdb to about 2020). To prepare the library, the immunoSEQ multiplex PCR assay was applied. This is the immuneACCESS table as TCRdb keeps it, with only in-frame sequences that have V and J called. A part of the clones is gone; compared with another copy, unresolved V genes explain less than half, and the rest is unexplained. This sample lists approximately 150,000 clones; 84% were detected once. Together, the top ten hold roughly 3.9% of the sample. Specimen: PBMCs or T cells enriched from blood (not recorded which). These receptors all come from a man aged 50 to 60 in a cohort exposed to, infected with or recovered from COVID-19 (not recorded which).

The J gene is TRBJ2-1, the V gene TRBV27, with D unclear. Trimming removed 2 bases from V and 8 bases from J, with 10 bases in between. The CDR3 loop spans 13 amino acids. CDR1 and CDR2 (germline): MNHEY, SMNVEV (reference sequence). CDR3 residues: CASSLGLSDEQFF. CDR3 in DNA: TGTGCCAGCAGTTTAGGTCTATCGGATGAGCAGTTCTTC.

The J gene is TRBJ1-1, the V gene TRBV27; 7 nucleotides line up with TRBD1. From germline, CDR1 is MNHEY and CDR2 SMNVEV (reference sequence). The CDR3 spans 14 residues. V was clipped by 2 bases and J by 5 bases; unmatched bases: 5. CDR3 region: CASSLIQGRTEAFF. The CDR3 DNA reads as TGTGCCAGCAGTTTAATACAGGGGAGGACTGAAGCTTTCTTT.

The chain combines TRBV2 with TRBJ2-7; 8 bases are a match to TRBD1. The germline CDR1 and CDR2 sequences are SNHLY and FYNNEI. Germline trimming cut 0 bases from V and 6 bases from J; bases unmatched to any gene: 16. This CDR3 has 18 amino acids. The CDR3 nucleotides are TGTGCCAGCAGTGAAGCGTTGGTTTTGGACAGGGTGACTCCCGAGCAGTACTTC. Translating gives CASSEALVLDRVTPEQYF.

V and J are TRBV7-9 and TRBJ2-2; 11 bases fit TRBD1. This CDR3 has 14 residues. The V gene's germline CDR1 is SEHNR and CDR2 FQNEAQ (reference sequence). After removal of 3 bases from V and 6 bases from J, the junction contained 0 bases not matched to a gene. The CDR3 protein is CASSLGQGAGELFF. As DNA, the CDR3 is TGTGCCAGCAGCTTGGGACAGGGGGCCGGGGAGCTGTTTTTT.

The chain carries TRBV15 and TRBJ2-3; 15 bases fit TRBD2. CDR3 length: 16 amino acids. After removal of 5 bases from V and 3 bases from J, the junction contained 3 bases not matched to a gene. In germline, CDR1 is LNHNV, CDR2 YYDKDF (reference sequence). As DNA, the CDR3 is TGTGCCACCAGCCGAGGGACTAGCGGGAGGACAGATACGCAGTATTTT. It is translated as CATSRGTSGRTDTQYF. Based on the CDR3 plus reference TRBV15 and TRBJ2-3, the full variable domain is DAMVIQNPRYQVTQFGKPVTLSCSQTLNHNVMYWYQQKSSQAPKLLFHYYDKDFNNEADTPDNFQSRRPNTSFCFLDIRSPGLGDTAMYLCATSRGTSGRTDTQYFGPGTRLTVL.

This clone was detected only once. J is TRBJ2-1 and V is TRBV7-9, with D tentatively TRBD1 (6 bases). CDR1 SEHNR and CDR2 FQNEAQ come from the germline V gene (reference sequence). V was clipped by 7 bases and J by 4 bases, with 14 bases between them. The CDR3 is 14 residues long. The CDR3 DNA reads as TGTGCCAGCACCCAAGCCGGACAGTACAATGAGCAGTTCTTC. Translation gives CASTQAGQYNEQFF.

The gene calls are TRBV3-1 (or the pseudogene TRBV3-2) and TRBJ2-7; D gene unclear. This CDR3 has 12 residues. In germline, CDR1 is LGHDT, CDR2 YNNKEL (reference sequence). The germline V and J ends were trimmed by 4 bases and 4 bases, with 8 bases remaining between them. CDR3 coding DNA: TGTGCCAGCAGCCGTGGAGAGTACGAGCAGTACTTC. Translation: CASSRGEYEQYF.

V and J are TRBV28 and TRBJ2-1, with TRBD2 identical over 9 bases. V gave up 3 bases and J gave up 7 bases; unmatched junction bases: 7. CDR1 is MDHEN, CDR2 SYDVKM, per germline. The length of the CDR3 is 15 residues. In DNA form, the CDR3 reads TGTGCCAGCAGTTTCAGGCTAGCGGGAACAAATGAGCAGTTCTTC. Protein: CASSFRLAGTNEQFF.

As for this clone: The sample holds other DNA sequences that translate to the same CDR3. This chain links TRBV24-1 with TRBJ2-7, with D uncertain. This CDR3 is 13 amino acids long. CDR1 and CDR2 from the germline V gene are KGHDR and SFDVKD. The V gene lost 3 bases and the J gene lost 1 base, with 6 bases spanning the gap. The CDR3 loop is CATSDPVSYEQYF. The CDR3 bases are TGTGCCACCAGTGATCCAGTATCCTACGAGCAGTACTTC.

The chain uses TRBV7-9 and TRBJ2-3, with D possibly matching TRBD2 (6 bases). Germline V gene lookup returns CDR1 SEHNR and CDR2 FQNEAQ (reference sequence). Trimming cost V 1 base and J 2 bases, with 13 bases left between them. The CDR3 totals 16 residues. The CDR3 is CASSLGGGRATDTQYF. The CDR3 bases are TGTGCCAGCAGCTTAGGAGGAGGGCGGGCCACAGATACGCAGTATTTT.

This chain uses TRBV28 with TRBJ1-6; D is unresolved. The CDR3 runs to 13 residues. Looked up from germline, CDR1 is MDHEN and CDR2 is SYDVKM. This CDR3 is CANMSGNNSPLHF. The CDR3 DNA follows: TGTGCAAATATGTCCGGTAATAATTCACCCCTCCACTTT.

This clone came up once. J is TRBJ2-3 and V is TRBV7-2, with 8 bases identical to TRBD2. This CDR3 spans 16 amino acids. V shed 4 bases, J shed 7 bases, and the junction held 13 bases outside the gene matches. Germline CDR1 is SGHTA and CDR2 is FQGNSA. The CDR3 DNA reads as TGTGCCAGCAGCTCCGGGGGCCTCGGGGGGGTTAATACGCAGTATTTT. This encodes CASSSGGLGGVNTQYF. Complete variable domain (other parts from reference TRBV7-2 and TRBJ2-3): GAGVSQSPSNKVTEKGKDVELRCDPISGHTALYWYRQSLGQGLEFLIYFQGNSAPDKSGLPSDRFSAERTGGSVSTLTIQRTQQEDSAVYLCASSSGGLGGVNTQYFGPGTRLTVL.

This clone has only one observation. The J gene is TRBJ2-7, the V gene TRBV5-1, with 11 bases fitting TRBD1. The junction had 7 bases not matched to a gene; V was cut back by 4 bases and J by 4 bases. Germline V gene lookup returns CDR1 SGHRS and CDR2 YFSETQ. There are 15 residues in the CDR3. This CDR3 is CASSARTGGNYEQYF. The CDR3 DNA is TGCGCCAGCAGCGCCCGGACAGGGGGCAATTACGAGCAGTACTTC.

The gene calls are TRBV4-3 and TRBJ2-3, with a possible D match to TRBD1 (5 bases). Germline-derived CDR1 and CDR2 are LGHNA and YSLEER. V lost 1 base to trimming and J lost 2 bases, with 10 bases between them. The CDR3 length is 15 residues. In DNA form, the CDR3 reads TGCGCCAGCAGCCAAGCCCAGGGAAACACAGATACGCAGTATTTT. Its translation: CASSQAQGNTDTQYF.

V gene TRBV15 combines with J gene TRBJ2-7, with D perhaps matching TRBD1 (6 bases). The CDR3 loop spans 18 amino acids. Germline CDR1 LNHNV, CDR2 YYDKDF (reference sequence). V lost 0 bases, J lost 1 base, and 19 bases lay in between. CDR3 amino acids: CATSREFPGTLFSYEQYF. The CDR3, as DNA: TGTGCCACCAGCAGAGAGTTCCCGGGGACACTTTTTTCCTACGAGCAGTACTTC.

The rearrangement joins TRBV7-9 to TRBJ2-2, with 10 positions matching TRBD1. This CDR3 region has 16 residues. Germline loops: CDR1 SEHNR, CDR2 FQNEAQ (reference sequence). The V and J ends lost 4 bases and 6 bases, in that order; junction bases with no gene match: 8. This CDR3 is CASSSHGTGAAGELFF. CDR3 in DNA: TGTGCCAGCAGCTCCCACGGGACAGGGGCAGCCGGGGAGCTGTTTTTT.

The chain recombines TRBV25-1 with TRBJ2-1, with 10 positions matching TRBD1. The CDR3 sequence is 15 residues long. The germline CDR1 and CDR2 sequences are MGHDK and SYGVNS. The V and J ends lost 7 bases and 7 bases, in that order; junction bases with no gene match: 10. CDR3 protein: CASTLAGQGWNEQFF. The CDR3 DNA sequence: TGTGCCAGCACCCTGGCGGGACAGGGGTGGAATGAGCAGTTCTTC.

The chain joins TRBV10-3 to TRBJ2-2; 11 bases are a match to TRBD2. This CDR3 comprises 17 residues. V shed 4 bases, J shed 2 bases, and the junction held 6 bases outside the gene matches. Germline assignment: CDR1 ENHRY and CDR2 SYGVKD. CDR3: CAISGSGGAGNTGELFF. CDR3 nucleotides: TGTGCCATCAGTGGTAGCGGGGGGGCTGGTAACACCGGGGAGCTGTTTTTT.

This rearrangement joins TRBV19 to TRBJ1-3; the D gene is possibly TRBD1 (6 bases). The germline V gene has CDR1 LNHDA and CDR2 SQIVND (reference sequence). The V end was cut by 3 bases, the J end by 0 bases, with 12 bases between. This CDR3 is 16 amino acids long. CDR3 bases: TGTGCCAGTAGTATCCAGGGGCCACTCTCTGGAAACACCATATATTTT. It encodes CASSIQGPLSGNTIYF.

The chain recombines TRBV7-2 with TRBJ2-7; no firm D call. CDR1 is SGHTA, CDR2 FQGNSA, per germline. With 6 bases removed from V and 1 base from J, the gap between germline ends came to 7 bases. The CDR3 consists of 12 residues. In nucleotides, the CDR3 is TGTGCCAGCAGTTCCCTGTCCTACGAGCAGTACTTC. Amino acids: CASSSLSYEQYF.

This clone was recorded a few times. V gene TRBV6-5 combines with J gene TRBJ1-2; a possible D gene is TRBD1 (6 bases). The CDR3 covers 15 residues. Germline CDR1 is MNHEY and CDR2 is SVGAGI. V dropped 5 bases and J dropped 3 bases, with 16 bases sitting between them. This CDR3 is CASSPQPRGDYGYTF. The CDR3 DNA follows: TGTGCCAGCAGTCCCCAACCCAGGGGTGACTATGGCTACACCTTC.

The chain joins TRBV5-4 to TRBJ2-1; TRBD2 agrees at 14 bases. Germline assignment: CDR1 SGHNT and CDR2 YYREEE (reference sequence). Trimming removed 0 bases from V and 6 bases from J; junction bases left unmatched: 2. The CDR3 is 16 residues long. CDR3 in DNA: TGTGCCAGCAGCTTGGGACTAGCGGGAGGGCCCAATGAGCAGTTCTTC. This encodes CASSLGLAGGPNEQFF. The full variable domain, completed using reference TRBV5-4 and TRBJ2-1, is ETGVTQSPTHLIKTRGQQVTLRCSSQSGHNTVSWYQQALGQGPQFIFQYYREEENGRGNFPPRFSGLQFPNYSSELNVNALELDDSALYLCASSLGLAGGPNEQFFGPGTRLTVL.

The chain has TRBV2 and TRBJ1-1; 7 bases match TRBD1. Germline V gene lookup returns CDR1 SNHLY and CDR2 FYNNEI. V was clipped by 7 bases and J by 9 bases; unmatched bases: 8. This CDR3 has 12 residues. DNA for the CDR3: TGTGCCAGCAACCTAGAGGACAGGAAAGCTTTCTTT. It codes for CASNLEDRKAFF.

In its sample, this clone was seen a few times. J is TRBJ1-2 and V is TRBV7-8, with D tentatively TRBD1 (6 bases). The CDR3 length is 13 residues. Trimming left V 0 bases short and J 8 bases short, with 10 bases between. The germline V gene encodes CDR1 SGHVS and CDR2 FQNEAQ. Here the CDR3 reads CASSLAQGGGYTF. In nucleotides, the CDR3 is TGTGCCAGCAGCTTAGCACAGGGCGGGGGCTACACCTTC.

V gene TRBV9 combines with J gene TRBJ2-3; D may be TRBD2 (5 bases). This CDR3 is built from 15 residues. Germline lookup yields CDR1 SGDLS and CDR2 YYNGEE. Trimming left V 3 bases short and J 2 bases short, with 13 bases between. CDR3 protein: CASSGGGSYTDTQYF. CDR3 DNA sequence: TGTGCCAGCAGCGGAGGTGGGAGCTACACAGATACGCAGTATTTT.

This sequence joins TRBV7-7 and TRBJ2-5, with 11 bases aligning to TRBD1. Germline V CDR1 and CDR2: SSHAT, FNYEAQ (reference sequence). The CDR3 sequence is 18 residues long. After removal of 5 bases from V and 5 bases from J, the junction contained 16 bases not matched to a gene. CDR3 DNA sequence: TGTGCCAGCAGCGAGAGAGAGCGGACAGGGGGCTTCCGGGAGACCCAGTACTTC. This translates into CASSERERTGGFRETQYF. The whole variable domain, remainder taken from reference TRBV7-7 and TRBJ2-5, is GAGVSQSPRYKVTKRGQDVTLRCDPISSHATLYWYQQALGQGPEFLTYFNYEAQPDKSGLPSDRFSAERPEGSISTLTIQRTEQRDSAMYRCASSERERTGGFRETQYFGPGTRLLVL.

The CDR3 DNA reads as TGTGCCAGCAGTATGACCCAGGTAGCTTTCTTT. Amino acid sequence: CASSMTQVAFF. The chain uses TRBV7-9 and TRBJ1-1; D is undetermined. The V end lost 6 bases, the J end lost 10 bases, and 12 bases lay between the germline ends. Germline V gives CDR1 SEHNR, CDR2 FQNEAQ (reference sequence). CDR3 length: 11 amino acids.

The J gene is TRBJ2-7, the V gene TRBV4-1; 7 nucleotides match TRBD1. The J segment lost 7 bases and the V segment lost 3 bases, leaving 3 bases of the junction unmatched. Germline CDR1 reads MGHRA; CDR2 reads YSYEKL. This CDR3 is built from 12 residues. The CDR3 here is CASSQTQGEQYF. CDR3 nucleotides: TGCGCCAGCAGCCAGACACAGGGGGAGCAGTACTTC.

CDR3 loop: CASSPRSGSNIQYF. The CDR3 DNA reads TGTGCCAGCAGCCCACGATCGGGGTCGAACATTCAGTACTTC. The J gene is TRBJ2-4, the V gene TRBV7-9; D may be TRBD2 (5 bases). The CDR3 length is 14 residues. CDR1 and CDR2 from the germline V gene are SEHNR and FQNEAQ (reference sequence). The germline V and J ends were trimmed by 5 bases and 7 bases, with 15 bases remaining between them.

The chain carries TRBV6-5 and TRBJ2-7; 10 nucleotides match TRBD2. Germline CDR1 and CDR2: MNHEY and SVGAGI. J lost 7 bases, V lost 3 bases, and 9 bases had no gene match. The CDR3 covers 15 residues. CDR3 loop: CASSYLASGGGEQYF. CDR3 sequence (DNA): TGTGCCAGCAGTTATTTGGCTAGCGGGGGTGGTGAGCAGTACTTC.

The sample holds one count of this clone. The chain uses TRBV9 and TRBJ2-5; D gene unclear. CDR1 is SGDLS, CDR2 YYNGEE, per germline. There are 13 residues in the CDR3. Trimming removed 0 bases at V and 1 base at J, with 4 bases between. The CDR3 region has the DNA TGTGCCAGCAGCGTAGATCGCCAAGAGACCCAGTACTTC. This sequence encodes CASSVDRQETQYF.

The chain joins TRBV25-1 to TRBJ2-1, with 12 bases lining up with TRBD2. This CDR3 comprises 17 residues. Losses at the gene ends were 4 bases for V and 5 bases for J; bases not matched to a gene: 9. CDR1 and CDR2 (germline): MGHDK, SYGVNS. Written as DNA, the CDR3 is TGTGCCAGCAGTGGGGGGGCAGGACTAGCGGGGAACAATGAGCAGTTCTTC. It yields the protein CASSGGAGLAGNNEQFF.